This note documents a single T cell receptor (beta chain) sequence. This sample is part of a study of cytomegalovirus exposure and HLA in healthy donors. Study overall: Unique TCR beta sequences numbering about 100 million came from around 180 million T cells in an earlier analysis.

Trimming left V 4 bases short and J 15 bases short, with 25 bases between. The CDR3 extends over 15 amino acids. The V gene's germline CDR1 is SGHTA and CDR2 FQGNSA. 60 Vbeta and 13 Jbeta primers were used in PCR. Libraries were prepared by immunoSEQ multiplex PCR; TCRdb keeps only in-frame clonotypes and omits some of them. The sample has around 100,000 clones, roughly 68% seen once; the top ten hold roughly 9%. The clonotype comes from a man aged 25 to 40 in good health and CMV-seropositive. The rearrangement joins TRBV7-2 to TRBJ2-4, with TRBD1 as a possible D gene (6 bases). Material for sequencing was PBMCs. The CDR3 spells CASSSDLTGLHGRYF. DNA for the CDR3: TGTGCCAGCAGCTCCGACCTGACAGGCCTCCATGGACGGTACTTC.